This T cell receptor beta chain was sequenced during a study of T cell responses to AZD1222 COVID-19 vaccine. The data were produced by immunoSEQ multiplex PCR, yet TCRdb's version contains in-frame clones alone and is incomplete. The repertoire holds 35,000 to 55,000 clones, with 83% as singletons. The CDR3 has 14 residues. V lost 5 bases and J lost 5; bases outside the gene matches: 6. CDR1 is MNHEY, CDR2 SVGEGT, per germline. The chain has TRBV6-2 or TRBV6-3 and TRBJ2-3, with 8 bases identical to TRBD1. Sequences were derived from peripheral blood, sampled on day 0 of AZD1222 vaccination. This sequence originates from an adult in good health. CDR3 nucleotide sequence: TGTGCCAGCAGTCTACAGGGGGAAGGAGATACGCAGTATTTT. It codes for CASSLQGEGDTQYF.